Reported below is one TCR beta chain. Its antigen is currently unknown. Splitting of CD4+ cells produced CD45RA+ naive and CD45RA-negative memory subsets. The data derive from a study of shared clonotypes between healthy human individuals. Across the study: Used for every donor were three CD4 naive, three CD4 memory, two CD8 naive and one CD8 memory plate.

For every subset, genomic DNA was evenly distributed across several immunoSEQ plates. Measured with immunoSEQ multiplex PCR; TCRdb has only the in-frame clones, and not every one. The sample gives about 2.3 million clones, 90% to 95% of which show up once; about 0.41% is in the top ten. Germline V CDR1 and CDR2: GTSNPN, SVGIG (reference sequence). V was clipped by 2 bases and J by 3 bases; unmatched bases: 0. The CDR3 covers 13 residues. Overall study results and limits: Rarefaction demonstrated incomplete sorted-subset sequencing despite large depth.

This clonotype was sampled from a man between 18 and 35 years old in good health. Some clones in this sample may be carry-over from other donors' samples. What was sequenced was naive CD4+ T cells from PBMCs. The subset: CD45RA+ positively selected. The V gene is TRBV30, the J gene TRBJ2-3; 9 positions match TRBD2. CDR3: CAWSTSGTDTQYF. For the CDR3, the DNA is TGTGCCTGGAGTACTAGCGGGACAGATACGCAGTATTTT.